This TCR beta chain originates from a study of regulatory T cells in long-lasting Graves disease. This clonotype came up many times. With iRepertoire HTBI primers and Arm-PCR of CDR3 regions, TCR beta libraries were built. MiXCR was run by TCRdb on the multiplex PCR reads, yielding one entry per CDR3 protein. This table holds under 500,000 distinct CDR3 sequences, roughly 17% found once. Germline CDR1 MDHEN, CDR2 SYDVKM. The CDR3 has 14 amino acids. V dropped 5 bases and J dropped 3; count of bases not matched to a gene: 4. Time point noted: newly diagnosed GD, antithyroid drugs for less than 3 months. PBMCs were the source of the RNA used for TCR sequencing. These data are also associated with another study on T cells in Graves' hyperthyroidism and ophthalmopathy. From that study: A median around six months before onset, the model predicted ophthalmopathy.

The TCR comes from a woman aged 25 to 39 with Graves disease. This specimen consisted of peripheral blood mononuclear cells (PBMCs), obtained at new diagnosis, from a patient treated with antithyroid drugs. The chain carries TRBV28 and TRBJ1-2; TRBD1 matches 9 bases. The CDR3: CASSRRQGDYGYTF. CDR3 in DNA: TGTGCCAGCAGTAGACGACAGGGGGACTATGGCTACACCTTC.